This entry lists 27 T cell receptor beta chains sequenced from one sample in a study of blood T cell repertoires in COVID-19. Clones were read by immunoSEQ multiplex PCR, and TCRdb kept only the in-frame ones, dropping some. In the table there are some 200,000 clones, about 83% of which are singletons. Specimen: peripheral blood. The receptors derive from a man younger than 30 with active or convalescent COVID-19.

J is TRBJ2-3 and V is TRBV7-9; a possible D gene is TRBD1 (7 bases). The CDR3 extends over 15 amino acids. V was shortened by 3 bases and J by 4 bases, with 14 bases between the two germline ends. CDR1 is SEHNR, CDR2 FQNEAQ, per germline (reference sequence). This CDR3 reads CASSFRTGGADTQYF. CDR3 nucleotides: TGTGCCAGCAGCTTTCGGACAGGCGGGGCAGATACGCAGTATTTT. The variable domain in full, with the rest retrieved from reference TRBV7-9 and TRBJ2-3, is DTGVSQNPRHKITKRGQNVTFRCDPISEHNRLYWYRQTLGQGPEFLTYFQNEAQLEKSRLLSDRFSAERPKGSFSTLEIQRTEQGDSAMYLCASSFRTGGADTQYFGPGTRLTVL.

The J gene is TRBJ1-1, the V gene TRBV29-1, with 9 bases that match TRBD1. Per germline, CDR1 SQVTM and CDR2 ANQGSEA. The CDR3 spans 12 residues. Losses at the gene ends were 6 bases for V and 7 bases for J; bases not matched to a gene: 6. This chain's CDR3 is CSVGTGGIEAFF. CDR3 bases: TGCAGCGTGGGTACAGGGGGCATTGAAGCTTTCTTT.

This CDR3 reads CASRESSYNEQFF. CDR3 DNA: TGTGCCAGCCGGGAGAGCTCCTACAATGAGCAGTTCTTC. This rearrangement joins TRBV12-3 or TRBV12-4 to TRBJ2-1; D might be TRBD2 (6 bases). V was pared by 8 bases and J by 0 bases, with 8 bases between. The CDR3 runs to 13 residues.

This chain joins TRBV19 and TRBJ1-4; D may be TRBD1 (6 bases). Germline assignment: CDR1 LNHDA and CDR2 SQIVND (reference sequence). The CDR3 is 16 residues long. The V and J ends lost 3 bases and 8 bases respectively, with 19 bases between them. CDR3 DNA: TGTGCCAGTAGTATTCTTTTTCGGGACATAGACGAAAAACTGTTTTTT. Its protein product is CASSILFRDIDEKLFF.

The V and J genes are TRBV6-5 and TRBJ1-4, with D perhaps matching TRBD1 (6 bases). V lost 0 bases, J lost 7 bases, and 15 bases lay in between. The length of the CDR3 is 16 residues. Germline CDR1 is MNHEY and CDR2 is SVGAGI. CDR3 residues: CASSYSKGVVSEKLFF. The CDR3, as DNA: TGTGCCAGCAGTTACTCGAAGGGGGTTGTATCTGAAAAACTGTTTTTT.

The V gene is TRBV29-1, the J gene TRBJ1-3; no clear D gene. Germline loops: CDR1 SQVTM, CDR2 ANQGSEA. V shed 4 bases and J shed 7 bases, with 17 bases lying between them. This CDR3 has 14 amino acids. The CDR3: CSVGGVSVGNTIYF. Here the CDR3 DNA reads TGCAGCGTTGGCGGGGTTTCAGTAGGGAACACCATATATTTT.

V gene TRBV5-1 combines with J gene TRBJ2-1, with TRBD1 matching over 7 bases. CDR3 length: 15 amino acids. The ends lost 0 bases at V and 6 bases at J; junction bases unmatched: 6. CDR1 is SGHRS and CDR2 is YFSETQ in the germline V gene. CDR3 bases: TGCGCCAGCAGCTTGGCCGCGAGACAGGGCAATGAGCAGTTCTTC. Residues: CASSLAARQGNEQFF.

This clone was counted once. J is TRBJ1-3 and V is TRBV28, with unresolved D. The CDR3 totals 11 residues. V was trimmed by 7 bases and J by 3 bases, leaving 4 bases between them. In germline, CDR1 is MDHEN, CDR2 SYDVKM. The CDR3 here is CASIVGNTIYF. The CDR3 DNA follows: TGTGCCAGCATCGTTGGAAACACCATATATTTT.

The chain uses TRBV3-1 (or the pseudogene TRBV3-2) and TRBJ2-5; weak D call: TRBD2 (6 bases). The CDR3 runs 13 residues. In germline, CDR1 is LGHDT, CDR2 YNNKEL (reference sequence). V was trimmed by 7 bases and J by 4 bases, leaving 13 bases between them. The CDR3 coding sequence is TGTGCCAGCATCCGGCGGGGTGGAGAGACCCAGTACTTC. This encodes CASIRRGGETQYF.

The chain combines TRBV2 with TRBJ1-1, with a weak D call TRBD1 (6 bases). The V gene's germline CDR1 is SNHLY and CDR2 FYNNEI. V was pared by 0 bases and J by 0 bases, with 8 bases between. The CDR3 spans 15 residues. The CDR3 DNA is TGTGCCAGCAGTGAAGCAAGGGGGTTGAACACTGAAGCTTTCTTT. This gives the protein CASSEARGLNTEAFF.

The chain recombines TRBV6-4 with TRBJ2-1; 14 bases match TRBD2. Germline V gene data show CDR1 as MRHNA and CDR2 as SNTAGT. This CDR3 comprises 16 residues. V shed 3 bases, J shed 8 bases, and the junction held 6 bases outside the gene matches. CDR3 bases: TGTGCCAGCAGTGAGACTAGCGGGGGGGCCGTCGATGAGCAGTTCTTC. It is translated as CASSETSGGAVDEQFF.

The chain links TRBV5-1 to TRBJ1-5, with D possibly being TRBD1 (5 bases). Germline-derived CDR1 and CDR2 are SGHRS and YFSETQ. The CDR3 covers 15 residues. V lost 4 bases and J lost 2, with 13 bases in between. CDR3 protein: CASSPVGGGNQPQHF. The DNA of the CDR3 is TGCGCCAGCAGCCCGGTGGGGGGGGGCAATCAGCCCCAGCATTTT.

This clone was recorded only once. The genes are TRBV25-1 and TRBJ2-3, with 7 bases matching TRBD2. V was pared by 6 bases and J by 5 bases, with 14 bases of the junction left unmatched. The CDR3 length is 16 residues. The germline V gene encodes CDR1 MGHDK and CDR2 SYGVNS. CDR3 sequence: CASSATGGGVRDTQYF. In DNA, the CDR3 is TGTGCCAGCAGCGCTACGGGCGGGGGAGTTCGAGATACGCAGTATTTT.

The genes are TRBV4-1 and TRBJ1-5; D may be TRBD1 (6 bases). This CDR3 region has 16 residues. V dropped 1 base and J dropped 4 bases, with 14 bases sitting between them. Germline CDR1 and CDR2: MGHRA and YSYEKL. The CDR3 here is CASSQVGTGPNQPQHF. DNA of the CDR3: TGCGCCAGCAGCCAAGTCGGAACAGGGCCTAATCAGCCCCAGCATTTT.

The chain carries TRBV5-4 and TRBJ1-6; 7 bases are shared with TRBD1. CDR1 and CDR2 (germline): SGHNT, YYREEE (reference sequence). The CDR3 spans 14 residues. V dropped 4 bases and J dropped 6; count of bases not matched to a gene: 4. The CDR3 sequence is CASSPGTVNSPLHF. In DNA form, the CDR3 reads TGTGCCAGCAGCCCGGGGACAGTTAATTCACCCCTCCACTTT.

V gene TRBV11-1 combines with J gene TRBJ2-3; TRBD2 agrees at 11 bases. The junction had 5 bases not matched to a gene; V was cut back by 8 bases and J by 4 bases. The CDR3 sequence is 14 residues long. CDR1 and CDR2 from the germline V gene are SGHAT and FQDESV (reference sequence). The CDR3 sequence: CASHSGRGADTQYF. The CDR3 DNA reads TGTGCCAGCCATAGCGGGAGGGGTGCAGATACGCAGTATTTT.

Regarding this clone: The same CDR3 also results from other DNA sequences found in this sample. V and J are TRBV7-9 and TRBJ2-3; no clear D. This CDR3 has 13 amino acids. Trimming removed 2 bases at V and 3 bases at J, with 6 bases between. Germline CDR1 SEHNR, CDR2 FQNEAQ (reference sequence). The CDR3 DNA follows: TGTGCCAGCAGCTTATCCGGGACAGATACGCAGTATTTT. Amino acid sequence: CASSLSGTDTQYF.

The CDR3, as DNA: TGTGCCAGCTGGGCTAGCGGGGCATACAATGAGCAGTTCTTC. Residues: CASWASGAYNEQFF. The V call is TRBV18, the J call TRBJ2-1; 9 bases are a match to TRBD2. Trimming at V came to 7 bases and at J to 4 bases, leaving 5 bases not matched to a gene. The CDR3 is 14 residues long. Germline CDR1 is KGHSH and CDR2 is LQKENI.

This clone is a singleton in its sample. The CDR3 DNA is TGTGCCAGCAGTTACGGGACAGGGAGTGCTAACTATGGCTACACCTTC. Residues: CASSYGTGSANYGYTF. The chain is built from TRBV6-5 and TRBJ1-2; 9 nucleotides align to TRBD1. Per the germline V gene, CDR1 is MNHEY and CDR2 is SVGAGI. The CDR3 has 16 residues. J lost 0 bases, V lost 2 bases, and 4 bases had no gene match.

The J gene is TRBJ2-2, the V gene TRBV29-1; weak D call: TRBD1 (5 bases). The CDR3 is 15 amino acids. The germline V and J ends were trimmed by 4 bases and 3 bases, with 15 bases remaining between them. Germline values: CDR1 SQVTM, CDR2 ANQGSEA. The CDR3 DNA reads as TGCAGCGTTGTCTGGCAGGGCTTCGACACCGGGGAGCTGTTTTTT. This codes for CSVVWQGFDTGELFF.

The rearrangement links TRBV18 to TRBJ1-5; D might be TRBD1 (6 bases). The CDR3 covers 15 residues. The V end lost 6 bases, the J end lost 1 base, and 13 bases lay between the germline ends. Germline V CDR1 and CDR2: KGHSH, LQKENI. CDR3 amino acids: CASSQGFGSNQPQHF. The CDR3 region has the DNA TGTGCCAGCTCCCAGGGGTTTGGGAGCAATCAGCCCCAGCATTTT.

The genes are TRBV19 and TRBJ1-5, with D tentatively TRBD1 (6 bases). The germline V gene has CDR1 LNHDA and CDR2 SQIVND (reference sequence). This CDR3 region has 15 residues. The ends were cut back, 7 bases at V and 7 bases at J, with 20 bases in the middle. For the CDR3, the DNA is TGTGCCAGTACCATGGGGTGGGGGGGCGAACAGCCCCAGCATTTT. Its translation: CASTMGWGGEQPQHF.

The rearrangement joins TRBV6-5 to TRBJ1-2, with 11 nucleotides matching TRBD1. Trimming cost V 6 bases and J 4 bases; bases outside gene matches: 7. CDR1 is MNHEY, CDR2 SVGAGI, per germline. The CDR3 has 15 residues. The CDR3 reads CASRVPGQGVYGYTF. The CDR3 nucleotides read TGTGCCAGCAGAGTACCGGGACAGGGGGTCTATGGCTACACCTTC.

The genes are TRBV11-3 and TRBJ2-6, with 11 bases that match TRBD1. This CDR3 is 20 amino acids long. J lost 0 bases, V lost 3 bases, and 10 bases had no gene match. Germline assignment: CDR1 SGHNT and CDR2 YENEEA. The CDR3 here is CASSLGTGGFRNSGANVLTF. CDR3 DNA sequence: TGTGCCAGCAGCTTGGGGACAGGGGGTTTTCGCAACTCTGGGGCCAACGTCCTGACTTTC. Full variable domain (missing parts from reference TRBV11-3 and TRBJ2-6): EAGVVQSPRYKIIEKKQPVAFWCNPISGHNTLYWYLQNLGQGPELLIRYENEEAVDDSQLPKDRFSAERLKGVDSTLKIQPAELGDSAVYLCASSLGTGGFRNSGANVLTFGAGSRLTVL.

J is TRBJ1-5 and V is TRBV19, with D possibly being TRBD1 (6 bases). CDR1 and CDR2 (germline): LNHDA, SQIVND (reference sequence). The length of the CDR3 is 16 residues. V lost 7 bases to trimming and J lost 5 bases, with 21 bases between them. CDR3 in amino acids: CASKTPGWGRDQPQHF. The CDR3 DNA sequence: TGTGCCAGTAAGACCCCCGGTTGGGGGCGAGATCAGCCCCAGCATTTT.

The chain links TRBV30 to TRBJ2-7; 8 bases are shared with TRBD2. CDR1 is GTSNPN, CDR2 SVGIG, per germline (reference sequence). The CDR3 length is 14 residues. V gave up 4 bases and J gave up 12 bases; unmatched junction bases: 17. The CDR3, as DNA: TGTGCCTGGATGGATTTGACAGCGGGAGTTTACTGGTACTTC. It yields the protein CAWMDLTAGVYWYF.

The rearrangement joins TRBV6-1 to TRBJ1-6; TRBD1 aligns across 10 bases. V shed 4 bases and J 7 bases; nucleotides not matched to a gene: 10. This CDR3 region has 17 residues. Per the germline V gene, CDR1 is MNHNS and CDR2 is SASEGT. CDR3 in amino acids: CASSGPGQGHRNSPLHF. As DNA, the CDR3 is TGTGCCAGCAGTGGACCGGGACAGGGGCATCGAAATTCACCCCTCCACTTT.